This T cell receptor beta chain was recovered during a study of blood T cell repertoires in COVID-19 (dated by TCRdb to about 2020). Background on the whole study: Samples covering the acute and convalescent phases of COVID-19 were provided by collaborators in the United States, Italy and Spain. The prospective study material was composed of cDNA or gDNA derived from T cells, B-cell-depleted T cells, or PBMCs. Subjects who had been exposed to COVID-19, were actively infected with it, or had recovered from it provided the deeply sampled blood TCRbeta repertoires that made up the dataset. The repertoires were made available in a free public database intended to serve as a resource for research on the immune response to SARS-CoV-2. Samples were obtained from the ongoing ImmuneRACE study (first 160 participants) and from 950 to 1,500 subjects provided by 6 global collaborators. Nearly every sample came with metadata listing a de-identified subject ID, COVID-19 status, age in years and sex. HLA class I and class II types, where available, came from metadata supplied by the sample provider rather than from assay-based typing.

A second Seattle source provided samples from volunteer blood donors who had recovered from COVID-19. Collaborating institutions collected whole blood in K2EDTA tubes following their own protocols. For TCRbeta analysis, collaborator samples were shipped as frozen whole blood, as isolated PBMCs, or as DNA extracted from either sample type. The immunoSEQ Assay, a bias-controlled multiplex PCR, was used to amplify TCRbeta CDR3 regions from genomic DNA. On the study's bioinformatics: The number of nucleated cells in each sample was estimated by amplification of reference gene primers within the assay. Sequence reads were collapsed and filtered to measure the absolute abundance of every unique TCRbeta CDR3 rearrangement. For each sample, productive Simpson clonality was calculated as the square root of Simpson's diversity index over productive rearrangements. Held by TCRdb, this immuneACCESS table contains in-frame sequences only and omits some clones. Under half of the omission traces to an unresolved V gene where checked; the cause of the rest is unknown. V, J and clone size are those of that table, while D and trimming were read from the DNA. This sample has fewer than 250,000 clones in its table, and about 89% of those were observed once. 1.5% to 2% of the sample rests with the top ten.

The CDR3 contains 14 residues, cysteine and phenylalanine counted. Of all the DNA, just the CDR3 is kept, 42 bases in frame from base 1. The germline V gene sets CDR1 to SGHVS and CDR2 to FNYEAQ. V is pruned by 2 bases and J by 5 bases, leaving 3 bases of the junction without a gene match. The investigation overall reported the following: The amount of clinical and demographic metadata varied by source and participant and was provided uncurated.

On this clone: Its antigen is unknown. The input lacks base qualities; no much larger clone sits a single base away.

What was sequenced was peripheral blood. The clonotype originates from a woman aged 60 to 75 who had recovered from COVID-19. The V and J segments used are TRBV7-6 and TRBJ2-1, with 7 bases in between that match TRBD1. The CDR3 amino acid sequence is: CASSLFQGDNEQFF. The DNA reads TGTGCCAGCAGCTTATTCCAGGGGGACAATGAGCAGTTCTTC.